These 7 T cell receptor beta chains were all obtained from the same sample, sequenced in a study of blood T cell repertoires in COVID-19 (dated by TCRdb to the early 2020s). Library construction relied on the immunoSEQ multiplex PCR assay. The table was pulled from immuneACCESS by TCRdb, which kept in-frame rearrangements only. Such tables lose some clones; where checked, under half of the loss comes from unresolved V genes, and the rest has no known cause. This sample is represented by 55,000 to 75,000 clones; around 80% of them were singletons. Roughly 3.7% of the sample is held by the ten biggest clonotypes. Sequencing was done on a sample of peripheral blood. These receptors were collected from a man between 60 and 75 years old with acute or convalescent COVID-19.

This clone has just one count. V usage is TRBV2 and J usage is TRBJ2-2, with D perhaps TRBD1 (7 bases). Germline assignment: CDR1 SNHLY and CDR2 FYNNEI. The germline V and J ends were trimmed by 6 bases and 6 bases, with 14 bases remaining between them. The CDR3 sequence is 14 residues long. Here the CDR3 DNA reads TGTGCCAGCAGCGCGGGACAGAGGGCCGGGGAGCTGTTTTTT. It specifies CASSAGQRAGELFF.

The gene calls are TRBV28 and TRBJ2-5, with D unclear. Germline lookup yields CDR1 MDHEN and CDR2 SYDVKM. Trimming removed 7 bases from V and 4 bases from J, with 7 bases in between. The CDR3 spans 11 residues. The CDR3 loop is CASMAIETQYF. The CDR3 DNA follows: TGTGCCAGCATGGCAATAGAGACCCAGTACTTC.

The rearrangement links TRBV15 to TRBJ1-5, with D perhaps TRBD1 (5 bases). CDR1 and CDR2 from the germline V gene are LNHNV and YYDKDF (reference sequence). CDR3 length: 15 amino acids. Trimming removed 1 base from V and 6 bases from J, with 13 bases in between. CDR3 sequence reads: CATSRVGAGLQPQHF. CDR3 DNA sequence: TGTGCCACCAGCAGAGTTGGTGCAGGGCTTCAGCCCCAGCATTTT. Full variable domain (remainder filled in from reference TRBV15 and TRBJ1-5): DAMVIQNPRYQVTQFGKPVTLSCSQTLNHNVMYWYQQKSSQAPKLLFHYYDKDFNNEADTPDNFQSRRPNTSFCFLDIRSPGLGDTAMYLCATSRVGAGLQPQHFGDGTRLSIL.

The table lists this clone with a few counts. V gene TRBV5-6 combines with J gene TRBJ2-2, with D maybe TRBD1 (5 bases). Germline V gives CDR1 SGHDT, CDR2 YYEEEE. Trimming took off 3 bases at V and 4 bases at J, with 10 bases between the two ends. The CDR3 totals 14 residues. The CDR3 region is CASSSDRGTGELFF. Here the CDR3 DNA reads TGTGCCAGCAGCTCCGACAGAGGCACCGGGGAGCTGTTTTTT.

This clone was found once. The CDR3 protein is CASSMSGAREQFF. CDR3 nucleotides: TGTGCCAGTAGTATGAGCGGGGCCCGGGAGCAGTTCTTC. The chain carries TRBV19 and TRBJ2-1, with 7 bases fitting TRBD2. The CDR3 contains 13 residues. Per germline, CDR1 LNHDA and CDR2 SQIVND (reference sequence). Unmatched junction bases numbered 6, after V lost 3 bases and J lost 10 bases.

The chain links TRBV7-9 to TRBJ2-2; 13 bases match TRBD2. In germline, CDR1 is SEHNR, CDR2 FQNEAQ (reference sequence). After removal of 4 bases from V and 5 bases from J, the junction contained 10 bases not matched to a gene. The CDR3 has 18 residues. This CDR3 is CASSSRRLAGGWTGELFF. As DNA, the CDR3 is TGTGCCAGCAGCTCCCGACGACTAGCGGGAGGATGGACCGGGGAGCTGTTTTTT.

The CDR3 here is CSVEDRAGALDTQYF. CDR3 DNA sequence: TGCAGCGTTGAAGATCGGGCGGGAGCGTTAGATACGCAGTATTTT. This sequence joins TRBV29-1 and TRBJ2-3, with 7 bases matching TRBD2. Trimming removed 0 bases from V and 5 bases from J; junction bases left unmatched: 8. Germline CDR1 and CDR2: SQVTM and ANQGSEA. This CDR3 region has 15 residues.